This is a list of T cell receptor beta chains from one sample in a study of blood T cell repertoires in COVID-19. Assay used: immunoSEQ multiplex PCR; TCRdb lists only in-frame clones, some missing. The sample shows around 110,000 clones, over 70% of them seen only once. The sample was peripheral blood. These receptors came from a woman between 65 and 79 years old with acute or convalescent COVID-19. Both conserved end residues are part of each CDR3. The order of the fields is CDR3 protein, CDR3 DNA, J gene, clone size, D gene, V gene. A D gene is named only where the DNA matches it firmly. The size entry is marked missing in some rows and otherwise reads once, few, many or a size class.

CDR3: CASSDRPRGGKAFF
DNA: TGTGCCAGCAGTGATCGGCCTAGAGGGGGCAAAGCTTTCTTT
J: TRBJ1-1
size: few
D: TRBD1
V: TRBV2

CDR3: CASGQNTEAFF
DNA: TGTGCTAGTGGTCAGAACACTGAAGCTTTCTTT
J: TRBJ1-1
size: NA
D: NA
V: TRBV12-5

CDR3: CASSLRRTEGTEAFF
DNA: TGTGCCAGCAGCTTACGACGGACAGAGGGAACTGAAGCTTTCTTT
J: TRBJ1-1
size: NA
D: NA
V: TRBV7-9

CDR3: CASSPTGGYTEAFF
DNA: TGTGCCAGTAGCCCGACAGGGGGCTACACTGAAGCTTTCTTT
J: TRBJ1-1
size: NA
D: TRBD1
V: TRBV19

CDR3: CASSQDEMTGEQFF
DNA: TGTGCCAGCAGCCAAGATGAGATGACAGGCGAGCAGTTCTTC
J: TRBJ2-1
size: few
D: NA
V: TRBV3-1/TRBV3-2

CDR3: CASSLAGGELEQYF
DNA: TGCGCCAGCAGCTTGGCCGGGGGGGAACTCGAGCAGTACTTC
J: TRBJ2-7
size: NA
D: TRBD2
V: TRBV5-1

CDR3: CSVEPSGGLGREKLFF
DNA: TGCAGCGTTGAACCCTCGGGGGGCCTCGGTAGGGAAAAACTGTTTTTT
J: TRBJ1-4
size: NA
D: NA
V: TRBV29-1

CDR3: CASSLDQPQHF
DNA: TGTGCCAGCAGTCTTGATCAGCCCCAGCATTTT
J: TRBJ1-5
size: NA
D: NA
V: TRBV12-3/TRBV12-4

CDR3: CASSQFGGNQPQHF
DNA: TGTGCCAGCAGCCAGTTCGGGGGGAATCAGCCCCAGCATTTT
J: TRBJ1-5
size: once
D: NA
V: TRBV5-4

CDR3: CASSSTRDRYSPLHF
DNA: TGTGCCAGCAGCTCAACTCGGGACAGATATTCACCCCTCCACTTT
J: TRBJ1-6
size: few
D: TRBD1
V: TRBV7-8

CDR3: CASSEDRVSNQPQHF
DNA: TGTGCCAGCAGTGAAGACAGGGTTAGCAATCAGCCCCAGCATTTT
J: TRBJ1-5
size: NA
D: NA
V: TRBV6-1

CDR3: CASSLGLAGVRELFF
DNA: TGTGCCAGCAGCTTGGGACTAGCGGGGGTCCGGGAGCTGTTTTTT
J: TRBJ2-2
size: NA
D: TRBD2
V: TRBV7-3

CDR3: CASSEAGGVAEAFF
DNA: TGTGCCAGCAGTGAGGCAGGGGGCGTCGCTGAAGCTTTCTTT
J: TRBJ1-1
size: NA
D: TRBD1
V: TRBV2

CDR3: CASSYSVFEGVELFF
DNA: TGTGCCAGCAGTTACTCGGTGTTTGAGGGAGTTGAACTGTTTTTT
J: TRBJ1-4
size: NA
D: NA
V: TRBV6-5

CDR3: CASRRVGGEYEQYF
DNA: TGTGCCAGCAGACGTGTAGGGGGAGAGTACGAGCAGTACTTC
J: TRBJ2-7
size: NA
D: NA
V: TRBV27

CDR3: CASSLGARSYEQYF
DNA: TGTGCCAGCAGCTTAGGGGCACGCTCCTACGAGCAGTACTTC
J: TRBJ2-7
size: NA
D: NA
V: TRBV7-9

CDR3: CASSPGTGEAFF
DNA: TGTGCCAGCAGTCCCGGGACAGGGGAAGCTTTCTTT
J: TRBJ1-1
size: NA
D: TRBD1
V: TRBV12-3/TRBV12-4

CDR3: CASSLVGGGPGNEQYF
DNA: TGTGCCAGCAGCTTGGTGGGGGGAGGGCCAGGCAACGAGCAGTACTTC
J: TRBJ2-7
size: NA
D: TRBD2
V: TRBV5-5

CDR3: CASSALTSGGDTQYF
DNA: TGTGCCAGCAGCGCCTTGACTAGCGGGGGTGATACGCAGTATTTT
J: TRBJ2-3
size: NA
D: TRBD2
V: TRBV9

CDR3: CASRGGTGGHSNQPQHF
DNA: TGTGCCAGCAGGGGCGGGACAGGGGGACATAGCAATCAGCCCCAGCATTTT
J: TRBJ1-5
size: once
D: TRBD1
V: TRBV2

CDR3: CASSFLGLAGGFTQETQYF
DNA: TGTGCCAGCAGCTTTTTAGGACTAGCGGGAGGTTTTACCCAAGAGACCCAGTACTTC
J: TRBJ2-5
size: NA
D: TRBD2
V: TRBV5-5

CDR3: CASSYSTGGLSQPQHF
DNA: TGTGCCAGCAGCTACTCGACAGGGGGCTTGAGTCAGCCCCAGCATTTT
J: TRBJ1-5
size: NA
D: TRBD1
V: TRBV7-8

CDR3: CASSPSRGGRSYEQYF
DNA: TGTGCCAGCTCACCCTCGAGGGGAGGGAGAAGCTACGAGCAGTACTTC
J: TRBJ2-7
size: few
D: TRBD2
V: TRBV18

CDR3: CASSDRDRANEKLFF
DNA: TGTGCCAGCAGCGACCGGGACAGGGCTAATGAAAAACTGTTTTTT
J: TRBJ1-4
size: NA
D: TRBD1
V: TRBV5-4

CDR3: CASSSSGQPNQPQHF
DNA: TGTGCCAGTAGTTCTTCCGGACAGCCCAATCAGCCCCAGCATTTT
J: TRBJ1-5
size: once
D: NA
V: TRBV19

CDR3: CARPGRWLAGGPSGIQYF
DNA: TGCGCCCGTCCGGGACGATGGCTAGCGGGAGGGCCGAGTGGCATTCAGTACTTC
J: TRBJ2-4
size: NA
D: TRBD2
V: TRBV5-1

CDR3: CASSDSVYGYTF
DNA: TGTGCCAGCAGCGACAGCGTCTATGGCTACACCTTC
J: TRBJ1-2
size: NA
D: NA
V: TRBV6-5

CDR3: CASTQPGREGSPLHF
DNA: TGTGCCAGCACCCAACCAGGCAGGGAGGGTTCACCCCTCCACTTT
J: TRBJ1-6
size: NA
D: NA
V: TRBV6-6

CDR3: CASSISVANEKLFF
DNA: TGTGCCAGCAGTATATCGGTGGCTAATGAAAAACTGTTTTTT
J: TRBJ1-4
size: NA
D: NA
V: TRBV3-1/TRBV3-2

CDR3: CASSQMPTGLQFAYF
DNA: TGCGCCAGCAGCCAAATGCCAACAGGACTACAGTTTGCGTATTTT
J: TRBJ2-3
size: NA
D: NA
V: TRBV4-1

CDR3: CASSQRGRDNYGYTF
DNA: TGTGCCAGCAGCCAAAGGGGCAGAGATAACTATGGCTACACCTTC
J: TRBJ1-2
size: NA
D: NA
V: TRBV3-1/TRBV3-2

CDR3: CASSGDRGFYNEQFF
DNA: TGTGCCAGCAGTGGGGATAGGGGGTTCTACAATGAGCAGTTCTTC
J: TRBJ2-1
size: NA
D: NA
V: TRBV2

CDR3: CASSPGTEATYEQYF
DNA: TGTGCCAGCAGCCCCGGGACAGAAGCTACCTACGAGCAGTACTTC
J: TRBJ2-7
size: NA
D: TRBD1
V: TRBV7-6

CDR3: CATSRVGQVNYEQYF
DNA: TGTGCCACCAGCAGAGTGGGACAGGTGAACTACGAGCAGTACTTC
J: TRBJ2-7
size: NA
D: TRBD1
V: TRBV15

CDR3: CATSDGQGSSYNSPLHF
DNA: TGTGCCACCAGTGATGGACAGGGGAGCTCCTATAATTCACCCCTCCACTTT
J: TRBJ1-6
size: NA
D: TRBD1
V: TRBV24-1

CDR3: CASSPFDFNEQFF
DNA: TGTGCCAGCAGCCCATTTGACTTCAATGAGCAGTTCTTC
J: TRBJ2-1
size: NA
D: NA
V: TRBV7-6

CDR3: CASTLEDGGNSPLHF
DNA: TGTGCCAGCACCCTAGAGGACGGGGGAAATTCACCCCTCCACTTT
J: TRBJ1-6
size: NA
D: NA
V: TRBV2

CDR3: CASIPGVSGTYNEQFF
DNA: TGTGCCAGCATCCCTGGGGTTAGCGGAACTTACAATGAGCAGTTCTTC
J: TRBJ2-1
size: NA
D: NA
V: TRBV25-1

CDR3: CASSPVGGLTDTQYF
DNA: TGCGCCAGCAGCCCCGTCGGGGGTCTGACAGATACGCAGTATTTT
J: TRBJ2-3
size: NA
D: NA
V: TRBV5-1

CDR3: CASSPRPTDTQYF
DNA: TGTGCCAGCAGCCCGAGGCCCACAGATACGCAGTATTTT
J: TRBJ2-3
size: NA
D: NA
V: TRBV28

CDR3: CASSRGESEQYF
DNA: TGTGCCAGCAGTCGCGGGGAGTCCGAGCAGTACTTC
J: TRBJ2-7
size: NA
D: NA
V: TRBV6-5

CDR3: CASSLGSGRRNEQFF
DNA: TGTGCCAGCAGCTTAGGTAGCGGGAGAAGGAATGAGCAGTTCTTC
J: TRBJ2-1
size: NA
D: TRBD2
V: TRBV7-9

CDR3: CASSPGTSGYTQYF
DNA: TGTGCCAGCAGCCCCGGGACTAGCGGTTATACGCAGTATTTT
J: TRBJ2-3
size: NA
D: TRBD2
V: TRBV7-6

CDR3: CASSLGQVSQGSPLHF
DNA: TGTGCCAGCAGCTTGGGACAGGTCTCCCAAGGATCACCCCTCCACTTT
J: TRBJ1-6
size: NA
D: TRBD1
V: TRBV7-9

CDR3: CASSPAWSSNEKLFF
DNA: TGTGCCAGTAGTCCCGCCTGGTCTAGTAATGAAAAACTGTTTTTT
J: TRBJ1-4
size: NA
D: NA
V: TRBV19

CDR3: CASSFTGTNTEAFF
DNA: TGCGCCAGCAGCTTTACAGGAACGAACACTGAAGCTTTCTTT
J: TRBJ1-1
size: NA
D: NA
V: TRBV5-1

CDR3: CASSPGGARTGELFF
DNA: TGTGCCAGCAGCCCTGGGGGGGCGCGCACCGGGGAGCTGTTTTTT
J: TRBJ2-2
size: NA
D: NA
V: TRBV7-3

CDR3: CASSLGQGRIPDEQYF
DNA: TGTGCCAGCAGCTTAGGGCAGGGAAGGATCCCCGACGAGCAGTACTTC
J: TRBJ2-7
size: NA
D: NA
V: TRBV7-3

CDR3: CASSGSSGLNTGELFF
DNA: TGCGCCAGCAGCGGGTCTAGCGGGTTGAACACCGGGGAGCTGTTTTTT
J: TRBJ2-2
size: NA
D: TRBD2
V: TRBV5-1

CDR3: CASSQDLGGPGGYTF
DNA: TGTGCCAGCAGCCAAGATCTGGGGGGGCCCGGAGGCTACACCTTC
J: TRBJ1-2
size: NA
D: NA
V: TRBV4-2

CDR3: CASSPRDRPLYGYTF
DNA: TGTGCCAGCTCACCGCGGGACAGGCCTCTCTATGGCTACACCTTC
J: TRBJ1-2
size: NA
D: TRBD1
V: TRBV18

CDR3: CATSTGLRGGFEQFF
DNA: TGTGCCACCAGCACCGGCCTAAGGGGAGGGTTTGAGCAGTTCTTC
J: TRBJ2-1
size: once
D: TRBD2
V: TRBV15

CDR3: CASSEDVGAKNEQYF
DNA: TGTGCCAGCAGTGAAGACGTGGGGGCGAAAAACGAGCAGTACTTC
J: TRBJ2-7
size: NA
D: NA
V: TRBV2

CDR3: CASSDRDRGEKLFF
DNA: TGTGCCAGCAGCGACCGAGACAGGGGTGAAAAACTGTTTTTT
J: TRBJ1-4
size: NA
D: TRBD1
V: TRBV6-5

CDR3: CASSLDRGHYNEQFF
DNA: TGTGCCAGCAGCTTAGACAGGGGGCATTACAATGAGCAGTTCTTC
J: TRBJ2-1
size: NA
D: TRBD1
V: TRBV7-2

CDR3: CASSPGQAEGYTF
DNA: TGTGCCAGCAGCCCTGGACAGGCGGAGGGCTACACCTTC
J: TRBJ1-2
size: NA
D: TRBD1
V: TRBV11-3

CDR3: CASSSGTGGFNNEQFF
DNA: TGCGCCAGCAGCTCAGGGACAGGGGGCTTCAACAATGAGCAGTTCTTC
J: TRBJ2-1
size: once
D: TRBD1
V: TRBV5-1

CDR3: CASSPRDRRFNSPLHF
DNA: TGTGCCAGCAGCCCCCGGGACAGGCGATTTAATTCACCCCTCCACTTT
J: TRBJ1-6
size: NA
D: TRBD1
V: TRBV9

CDR3: CASSSLTGTGGRVGTEAFF
DNA: TGTGCCAGCAGTTCTCTGACCGGGACAGGGGGCAGGGTGGGGACTGAAGCTTTCTTT
J: TRBJ1-1
size: NA
D: TRBD1
V: TRBV6-2/TRBV6-3

CDR3: CASCPGGANTGELFF
DNA: TGCGCCAGCTGCCCAGGGGGCGCAAACACCGGGGAGCTGTTTTTT
J: TRBJ2-2
size: NA
D: TRBD1
V: TRBV5-1